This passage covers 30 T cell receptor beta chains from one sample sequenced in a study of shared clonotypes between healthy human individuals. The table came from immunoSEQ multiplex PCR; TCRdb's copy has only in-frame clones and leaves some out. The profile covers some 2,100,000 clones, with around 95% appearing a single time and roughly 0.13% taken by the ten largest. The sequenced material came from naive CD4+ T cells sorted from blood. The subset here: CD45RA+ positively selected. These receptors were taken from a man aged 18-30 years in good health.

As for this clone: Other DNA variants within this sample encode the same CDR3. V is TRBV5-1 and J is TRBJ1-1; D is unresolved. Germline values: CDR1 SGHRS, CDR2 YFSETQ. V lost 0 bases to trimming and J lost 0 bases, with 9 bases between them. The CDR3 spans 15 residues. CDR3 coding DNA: TGCGCCAGCAGCTTGGACGGGGTCATGAACACTGAAGCTTTCTTT. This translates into CASSLDGVMNTEAFF.

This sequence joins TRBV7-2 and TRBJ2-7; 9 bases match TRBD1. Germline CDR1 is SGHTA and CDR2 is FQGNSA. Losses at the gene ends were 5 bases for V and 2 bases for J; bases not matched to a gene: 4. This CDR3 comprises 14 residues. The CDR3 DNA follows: TGTGCCAGCAGCAAATGGACAGGGGCCTACGAGCAGTACTTC. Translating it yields CASSKWTGAYEQYF.

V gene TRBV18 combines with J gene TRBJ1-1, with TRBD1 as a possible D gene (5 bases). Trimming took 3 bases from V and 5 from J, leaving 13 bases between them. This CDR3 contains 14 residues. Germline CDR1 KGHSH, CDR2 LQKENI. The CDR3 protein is CASSPKGLATEAFF. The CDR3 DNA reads TGTGCCAGCTCACCTAAGGGGTTGGCGACTGAAGCTTTCTTT.

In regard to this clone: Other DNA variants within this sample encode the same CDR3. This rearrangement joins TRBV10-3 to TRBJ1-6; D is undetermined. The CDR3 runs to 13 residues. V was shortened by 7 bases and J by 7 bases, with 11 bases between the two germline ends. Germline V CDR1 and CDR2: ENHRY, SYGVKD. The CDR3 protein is CAITGEGNSPLHF. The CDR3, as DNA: TGTGCCATCACGGGAGAAGGAAATTCACCCCTCCACTTT.

The CDR3 sequence: CASSYGTGSYEQYF. DNA for the CDR3: TGTGCCAGCAGCTACGGGACAGGGAGTTACGAGCAGTACTTC. V gene TRBV7-2 combines with J gene TRBJ2-7; TRBD1 matches at 9 bases. The junction had 5 bases not matched to a gene; V was cut back by 4 bases and J by 4 bases. This CDR3 contains 14 residues. The germline V gene has CDR1 SGHTA and CDR2 FQGNSA.

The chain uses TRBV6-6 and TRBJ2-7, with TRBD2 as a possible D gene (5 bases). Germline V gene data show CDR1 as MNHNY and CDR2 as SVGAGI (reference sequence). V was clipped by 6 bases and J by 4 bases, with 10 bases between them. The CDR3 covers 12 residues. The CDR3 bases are TGTGCCAGCAGCCTGAGGGAATACGAGCAGTACTTC. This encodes CASSLREYEQYF.

DNA of the CDR3: TGCAGCGTTGAACGGTCGAAGGACACTGAAGCTTTCTTT. The encoded protein is CSVERSKDTEAFF. The chain joins TRBV29-1 to TRBJ1-1; D remains ambiguous. Germline CDR1 and CDR2: SQVTM and ANQGSEA. The CDR3 runs to 13 residues. V shed 2 bases and J shed 3 bases, with 10 bases lying between them.

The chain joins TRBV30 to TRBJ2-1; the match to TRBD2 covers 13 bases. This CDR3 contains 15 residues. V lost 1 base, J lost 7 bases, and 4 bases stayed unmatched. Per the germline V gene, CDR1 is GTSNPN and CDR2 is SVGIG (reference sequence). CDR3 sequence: CAWSETSGGKNEQFF. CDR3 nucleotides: TGTGCCTGGAGTGAGACTAGCGGGGGGAAAAATGAGCAGTTCTTC.

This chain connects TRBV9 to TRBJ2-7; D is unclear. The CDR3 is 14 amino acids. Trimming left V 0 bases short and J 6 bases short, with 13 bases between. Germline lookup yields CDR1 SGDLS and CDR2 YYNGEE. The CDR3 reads CASSVDGRPGEQYF. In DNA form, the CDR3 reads TGTGCCAGCAGCGTAGACGGCCGCCCCGGCGAGCAGTACTTC.

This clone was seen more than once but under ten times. The CDR3 here is CASSDSDLGYEQYF. For the CDR3, the DNA is TGTGCCAGTAGTGACAGCGATTTGGGCTACGAGCAGTACTTC. The chain recombines TRBV19 with TRBJ2-7, with D maybe TRBD1 (5 bases). The CDR3 has 14 residues. Germline V gene lookup returns CDR1 LNHDA and CDR2 SQIVND (reference sequence). V lost 5 bases and J 3 bases, leaving 14 bases between the germline ends.

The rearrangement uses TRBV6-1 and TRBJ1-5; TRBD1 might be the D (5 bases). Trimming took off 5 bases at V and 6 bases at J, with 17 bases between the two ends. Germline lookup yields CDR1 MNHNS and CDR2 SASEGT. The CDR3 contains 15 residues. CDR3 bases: TGTGCCAGCAGTTCCGGGACCAGGACGGGTCAGCCCCAGCATTTT. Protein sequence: CASSSGTRTGQPQHF.

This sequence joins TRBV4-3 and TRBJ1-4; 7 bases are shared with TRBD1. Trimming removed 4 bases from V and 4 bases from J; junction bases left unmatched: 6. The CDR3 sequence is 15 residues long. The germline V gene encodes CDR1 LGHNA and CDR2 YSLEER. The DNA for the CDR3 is TGCGCCAGCAGCCGGGGCGGACAGGATAATGAAAAACTGTTTTTT. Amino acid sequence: CASSRGGQDNEKLFF.

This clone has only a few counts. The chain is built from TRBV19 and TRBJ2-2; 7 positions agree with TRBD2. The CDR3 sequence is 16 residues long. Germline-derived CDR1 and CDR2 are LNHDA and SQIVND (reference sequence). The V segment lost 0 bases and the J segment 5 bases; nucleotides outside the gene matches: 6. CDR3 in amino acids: CASSIEGGVRTGELFF. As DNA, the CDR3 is TGTGCCAGTAGTATAGAGGGAGGGGTAAGGACCGGGGAGCTGTTTTTT.

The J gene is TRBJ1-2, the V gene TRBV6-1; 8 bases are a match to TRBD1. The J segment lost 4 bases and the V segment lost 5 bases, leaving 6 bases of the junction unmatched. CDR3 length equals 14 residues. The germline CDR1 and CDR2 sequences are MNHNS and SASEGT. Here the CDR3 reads CASSKGDRIYGYTF. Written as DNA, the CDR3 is TGTGCCAGCAGTAAAGGGGACAGGATCTATGGCTACACCTTC.

In nucleotides, the CDR3 is TGTGCCAGCAGCAGGGGACTAGCGGCCTACGAGCAGTACTTC. Encoded protein: CASSRGLAAYEQYF. V and J are TRBV7-2 and TRBJ2-7; 11 nucleotides align to TRBD2. The V gene's germline CDR1 is SGHTA and CDR2 FQGNSA. Trimming took 5 bases from V and 2 from J; bases not matched to a gene: 2. This CDR3 is 14 amino acids long.

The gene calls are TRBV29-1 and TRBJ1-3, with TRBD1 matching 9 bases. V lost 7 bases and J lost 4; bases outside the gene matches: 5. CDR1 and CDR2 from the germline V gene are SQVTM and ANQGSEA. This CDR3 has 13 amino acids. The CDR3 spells CSALQGAGNTIYF. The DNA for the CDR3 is TGCAGCGCCCTACAGGGGGCAGGAAACACCATATATTTT.

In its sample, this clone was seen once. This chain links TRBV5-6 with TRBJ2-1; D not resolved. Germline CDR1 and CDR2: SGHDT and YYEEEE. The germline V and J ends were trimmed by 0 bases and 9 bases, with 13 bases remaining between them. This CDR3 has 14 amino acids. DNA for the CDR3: TGTGCCAGCAGCTTGGTCTCCCCTCTTGGTGAGCAGTTCTTC. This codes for CASSLVSPLGEQFF. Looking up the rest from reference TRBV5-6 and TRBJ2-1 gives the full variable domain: DAGVTQSPTHLIKTRGQQVTLRCSPKSGHDTVSWYQQALGQGPQFIFQYYEEEERQRGNFPDRFSGHQFPNYSSELNVNALLLGDSALYLCASSLVSPLGEQFFGPGTRLTVL.

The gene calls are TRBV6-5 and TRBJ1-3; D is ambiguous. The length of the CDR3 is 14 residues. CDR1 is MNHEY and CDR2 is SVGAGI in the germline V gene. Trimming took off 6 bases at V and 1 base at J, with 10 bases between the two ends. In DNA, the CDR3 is TGTGCCAGCAGCCTAGACCCGTCTGGAAACACCATATATTTT. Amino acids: CASSLDPSGNTIYF.

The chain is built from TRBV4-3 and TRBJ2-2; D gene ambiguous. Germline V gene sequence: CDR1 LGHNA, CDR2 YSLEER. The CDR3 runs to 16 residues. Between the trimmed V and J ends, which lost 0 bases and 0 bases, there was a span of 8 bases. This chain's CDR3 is CASSQDRAANTGELFF. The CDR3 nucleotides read TGCGCCAGCAGCCAAGATCGCGCGGCGAACACCGGGGAGCTGTTTTTT.

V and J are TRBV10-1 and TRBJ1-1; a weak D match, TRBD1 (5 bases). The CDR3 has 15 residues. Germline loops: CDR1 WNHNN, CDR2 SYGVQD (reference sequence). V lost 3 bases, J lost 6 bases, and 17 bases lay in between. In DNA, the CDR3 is TGCGCCAGCAGTGATGCGAGGGGTCCTTGGGCTGAAGCTTTCTTT. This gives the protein CASSDARGPWAEAFF.

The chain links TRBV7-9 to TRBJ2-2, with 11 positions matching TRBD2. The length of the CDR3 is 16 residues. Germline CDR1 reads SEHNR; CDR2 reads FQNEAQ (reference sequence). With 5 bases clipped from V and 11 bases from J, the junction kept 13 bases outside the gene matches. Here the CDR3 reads CASSTRSGRADGELFF. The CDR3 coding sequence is TGTGCCAGCAGCACCCGTAGCGGGAGGGCCGACGGAGAGCTGTTTTTT.

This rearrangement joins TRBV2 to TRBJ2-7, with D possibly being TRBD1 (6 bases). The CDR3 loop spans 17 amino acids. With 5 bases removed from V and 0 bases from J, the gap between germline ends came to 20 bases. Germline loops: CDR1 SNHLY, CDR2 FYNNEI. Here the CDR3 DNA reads TGTGCCAGCAGTTCCCGCTCGCTTCGGACAGACTCCTACGAGCAGTACTTC. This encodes CASSSRSLRTDSYEQYF.

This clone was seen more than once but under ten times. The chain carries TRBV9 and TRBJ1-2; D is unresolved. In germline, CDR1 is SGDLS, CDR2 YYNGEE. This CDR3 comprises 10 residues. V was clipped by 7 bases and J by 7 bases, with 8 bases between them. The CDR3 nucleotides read TGTGCCAGCTCAGGCGGTGGCTACACCTTC. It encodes CASSGGGYTF. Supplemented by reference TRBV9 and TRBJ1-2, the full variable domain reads DSGVTQTPKHLITATGQRVTLRCSPRSGDLSVYWYQQSLDQGLQFLIQYYNGEERAKGNILERFSAQQFPDLHSELNLSSLELGDSALYFCASSGGGYTFGSGTRLTVV.

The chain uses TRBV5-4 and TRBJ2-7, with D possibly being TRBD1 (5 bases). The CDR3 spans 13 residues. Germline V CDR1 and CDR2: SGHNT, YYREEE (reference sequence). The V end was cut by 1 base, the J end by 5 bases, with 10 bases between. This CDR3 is CASSLSLGDEQYF. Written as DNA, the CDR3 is TGTGCCAGCAGCTTGAGTTTAGGGGACGAGCAGTACTTC.

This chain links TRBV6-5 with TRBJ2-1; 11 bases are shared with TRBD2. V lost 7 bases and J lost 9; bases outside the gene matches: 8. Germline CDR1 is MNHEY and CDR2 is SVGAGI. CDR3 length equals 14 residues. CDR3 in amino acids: CASTRTSGRGEQFF. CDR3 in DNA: TGTGCCAGCACCCGAACTAGCGGGAGAGGTGAGCAGTTCTTC.

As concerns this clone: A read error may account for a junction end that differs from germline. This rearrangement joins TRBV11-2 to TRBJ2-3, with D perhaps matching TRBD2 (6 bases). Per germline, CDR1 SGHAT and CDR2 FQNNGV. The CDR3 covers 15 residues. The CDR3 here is CASTLRAGLTDTQYF. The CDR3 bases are TGTGCCAGCACCTTACGGGCGGGACTGACAGATACGCAGTATTTT.

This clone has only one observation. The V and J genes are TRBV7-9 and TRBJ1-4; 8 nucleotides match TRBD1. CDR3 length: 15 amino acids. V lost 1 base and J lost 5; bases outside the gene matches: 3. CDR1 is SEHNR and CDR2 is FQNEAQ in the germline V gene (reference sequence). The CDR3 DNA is TGTGCCAGCAGCTTAGGGGACAGGCAGAATGAAAAACTGTTTTTT. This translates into CASSLGDRQNEKLFF.

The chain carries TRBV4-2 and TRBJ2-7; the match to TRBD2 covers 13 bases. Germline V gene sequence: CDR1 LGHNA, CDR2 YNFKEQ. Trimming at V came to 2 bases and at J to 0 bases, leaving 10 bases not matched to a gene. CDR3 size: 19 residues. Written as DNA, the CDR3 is TGTGCCAGCAGCCAAAGGCTAGGACTAGCGGGGGCACGCTCCTACGAGCAGTACTTC. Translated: CASSQRLGLAGARSYEQYF.

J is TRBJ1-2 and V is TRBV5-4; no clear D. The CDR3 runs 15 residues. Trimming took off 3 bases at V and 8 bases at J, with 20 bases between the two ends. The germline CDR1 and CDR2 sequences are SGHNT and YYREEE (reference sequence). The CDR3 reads CASSSQAGLAGGYTF. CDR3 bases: TGTGCCAGCAGCTCCCAGGCAGGTTTGGCGGGGGGCTACACCTTC.

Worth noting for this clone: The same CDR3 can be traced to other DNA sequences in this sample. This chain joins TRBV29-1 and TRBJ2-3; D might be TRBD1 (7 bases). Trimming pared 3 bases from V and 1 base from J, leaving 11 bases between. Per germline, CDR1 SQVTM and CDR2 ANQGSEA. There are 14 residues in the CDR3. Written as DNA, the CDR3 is TGCAGCGTTGATGGAGGGGGCGGCACAGATACGCAGTATTTT. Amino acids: CSVDGGGGTDTQYF.